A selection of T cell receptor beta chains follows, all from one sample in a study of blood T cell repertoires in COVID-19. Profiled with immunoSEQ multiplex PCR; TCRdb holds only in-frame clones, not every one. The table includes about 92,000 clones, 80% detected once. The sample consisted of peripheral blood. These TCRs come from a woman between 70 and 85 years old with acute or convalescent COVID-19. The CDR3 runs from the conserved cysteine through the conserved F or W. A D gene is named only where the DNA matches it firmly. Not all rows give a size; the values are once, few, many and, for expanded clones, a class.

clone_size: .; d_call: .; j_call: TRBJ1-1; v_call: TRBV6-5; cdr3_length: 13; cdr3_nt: TGTGCCAGCAGTAGGGGGTTCGGGACTGAAGCTTTCTTT; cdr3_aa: CASSRGFGTEAFF
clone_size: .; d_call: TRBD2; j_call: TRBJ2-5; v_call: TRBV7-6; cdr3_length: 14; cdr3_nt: TGTGCCAGCAGCCCACGGACTAGCGGGGAGACCCAGTACTTC; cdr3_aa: CASSPRTSGETQYF
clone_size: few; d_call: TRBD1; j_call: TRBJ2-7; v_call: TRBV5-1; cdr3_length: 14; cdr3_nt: TGCGCCAGCAGGGAGGGACAGGTACCTTACGAGCAGTACTTC; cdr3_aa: CASREGQVPYEQYF
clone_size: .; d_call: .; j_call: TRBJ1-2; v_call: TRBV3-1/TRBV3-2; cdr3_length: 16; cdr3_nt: TGTGCCAGCAGCCAACTCAGCGGCCAGGGACATTCTGGCTACACCTTC; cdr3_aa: CASSQLSGQGHSGYTF
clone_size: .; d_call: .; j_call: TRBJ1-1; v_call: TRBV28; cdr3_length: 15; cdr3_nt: TGTGCCAGCAGTTTATTGGTCCTGGGCGAAAACAAAGCTTTCTTT; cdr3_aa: CASSLLVLGENKAFF
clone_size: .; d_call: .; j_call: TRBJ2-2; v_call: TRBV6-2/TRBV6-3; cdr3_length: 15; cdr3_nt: TGTGCCAGCAGTTCTAGGACAGTAAGAACCGGGGAGCTGTTTTTT; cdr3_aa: CASSSRTVRTGELFF
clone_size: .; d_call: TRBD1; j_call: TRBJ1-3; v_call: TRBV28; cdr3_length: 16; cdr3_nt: TGTGCCAGCAGCTCCCTCGGACAGGCCTCTGGAAACACCATATATTTT; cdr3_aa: CASSSLGQASGNTIYF
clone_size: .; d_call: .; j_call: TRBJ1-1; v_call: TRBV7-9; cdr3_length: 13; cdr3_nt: TGTGCCACCGTTTTGGGCGGGAGTGCAGAAGCTTTCTTT; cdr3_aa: CATVLGGSAEAFF
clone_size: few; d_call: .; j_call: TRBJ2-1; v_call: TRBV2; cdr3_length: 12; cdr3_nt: TGTGCCAGCAATTGGGGGCAGTGGGAGCAGTTCTTC; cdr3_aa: CASNWGQWEQFF
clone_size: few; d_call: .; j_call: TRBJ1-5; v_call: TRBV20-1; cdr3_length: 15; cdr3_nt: TGCAGTGCTAGTGTGGCAGGGGCAGGCAATCAGCCCCAGCATTTT; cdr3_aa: CSASVAGAGNQPQHF
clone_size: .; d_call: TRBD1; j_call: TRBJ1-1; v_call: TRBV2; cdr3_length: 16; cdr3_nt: TGTGCCAGCAGTGAAAGGGGGACAGGAGGGAACACTGAAGCTTTCTTT; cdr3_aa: CASSERGTGGNTEAFF
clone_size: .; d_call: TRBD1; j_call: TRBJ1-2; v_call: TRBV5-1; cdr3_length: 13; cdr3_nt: TGCGCCAGCAGCTTACAGGGGTGGGATGGCTACACCTTC; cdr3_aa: CASSLQGWDGYTF
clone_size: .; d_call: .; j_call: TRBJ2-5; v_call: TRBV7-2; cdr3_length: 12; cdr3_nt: TGTGCCAGCAGCCGTCCCCAGGAGACCCAGTACTTC; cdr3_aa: CASSRPQETQYF
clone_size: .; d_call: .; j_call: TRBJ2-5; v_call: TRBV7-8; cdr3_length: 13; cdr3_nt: TGTGCCAGCAGCTTATTTCGGGTAGAGACCCAGTACTTC; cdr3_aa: CASSLFRVETQYF
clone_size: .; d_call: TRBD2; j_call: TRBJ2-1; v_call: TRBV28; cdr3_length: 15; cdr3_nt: TGTGCCAGCAGACCAGGACTAGCGGGAGGCAATGAGCAGTTCTTC; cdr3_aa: CASRPGLAGGNEQFF
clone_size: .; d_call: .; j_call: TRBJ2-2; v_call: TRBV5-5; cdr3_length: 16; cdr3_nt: TGTGCCAGCAGCCTCTCAGGGACTCACAACACCGGGGAGCTGTTTTTT; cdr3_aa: CASSLSGTHNTGELFF
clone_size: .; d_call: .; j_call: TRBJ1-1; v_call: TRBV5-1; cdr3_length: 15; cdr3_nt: TGCGCCAGCACTGACACACTTAGTGTGAACACTGAAGCTTTCTTT; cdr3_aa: CASTDTLSVNTEAFF
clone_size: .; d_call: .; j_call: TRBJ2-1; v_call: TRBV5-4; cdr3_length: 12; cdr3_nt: TGTGCCAGCAGTTCCTCCGTCGGTGAGCAGTTCTTC; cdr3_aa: CASSSSVGEQFF
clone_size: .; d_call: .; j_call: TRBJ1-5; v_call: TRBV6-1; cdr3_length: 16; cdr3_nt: TGTGCCAGCAGTGAAGCGATGGGGAGGACTAGTCAGCCCCAGCATTTT; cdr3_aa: CASSEAMGRTSQPQHF
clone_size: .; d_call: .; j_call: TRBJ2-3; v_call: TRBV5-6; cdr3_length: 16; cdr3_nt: TGTGCCAGCAGCTTAACAGGGAAGGGTCTAAGAGATACGCAGTATTTT; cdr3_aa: CASSLTGKGLRDTQYF
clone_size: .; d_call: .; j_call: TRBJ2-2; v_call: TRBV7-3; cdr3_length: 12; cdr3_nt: TGTGCCAGCTCCGAGTACGGCGGGGAGCTGTTTTTT; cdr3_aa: CASSEYGGELFF
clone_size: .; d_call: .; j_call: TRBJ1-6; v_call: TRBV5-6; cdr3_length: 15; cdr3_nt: TGTGCCAGCAGCTTGGGGAGGATGAGGGTTTCACCCCTCCACTTT; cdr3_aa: CASSLGRMRVSPLHF
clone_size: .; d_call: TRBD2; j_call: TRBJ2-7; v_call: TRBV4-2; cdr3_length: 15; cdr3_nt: TGTGCCAGCAGCCTTGGGACTAGCGGGGTCTACGAGCAGTACTTC; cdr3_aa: CASSLGTSGVYEQYF
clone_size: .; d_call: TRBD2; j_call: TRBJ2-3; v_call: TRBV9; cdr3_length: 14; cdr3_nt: TGTGCCAGCAGCTACGAGCGGGGGGGAGATACGCAGTATTTT; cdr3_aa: CASSYERGGDTQYF
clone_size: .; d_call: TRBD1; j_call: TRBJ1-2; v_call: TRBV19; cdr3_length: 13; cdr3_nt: TGTGCCAGTAGTAACAGGGGCAACTATGGCTACACCTTC; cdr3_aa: CASSNRGNYGYTF
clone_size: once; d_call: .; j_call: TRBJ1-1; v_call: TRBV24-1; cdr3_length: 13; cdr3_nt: TGTGCCACGAGGGAAAGGGGGGGAACTGAAGCTTTCTTT; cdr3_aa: CATRERGGTEAFF
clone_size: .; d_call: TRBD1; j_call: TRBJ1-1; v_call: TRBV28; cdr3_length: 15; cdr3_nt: TGTGCCAGCAGCCCAGGGGGGATCATGAACACTGAAGCTTTCTTT; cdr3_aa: CASSPGGIMNTEAFF
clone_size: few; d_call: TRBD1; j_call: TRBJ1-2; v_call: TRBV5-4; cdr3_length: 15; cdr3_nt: TGTGCCAGCAGCAAGGGACAGCCCGCTAACTATGGCTACACCTTC; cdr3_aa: CASSKGQPANYGYTF
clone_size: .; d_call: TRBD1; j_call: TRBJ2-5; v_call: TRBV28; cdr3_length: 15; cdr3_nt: TGTGCCAGCAGTCCAGGGGGAGCAGGGGGCGAGACCCAGTACTTC; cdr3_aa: CASSPGGAGGETQYF
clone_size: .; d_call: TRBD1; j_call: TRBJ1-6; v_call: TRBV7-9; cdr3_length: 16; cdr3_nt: TGTGCCAGCAGCTTAGCGTCCGGGACAGGGAATTCACCCCTCCACTTT; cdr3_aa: CASSLASGTGNSPLHF
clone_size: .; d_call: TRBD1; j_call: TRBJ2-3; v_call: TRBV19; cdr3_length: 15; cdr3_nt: TGTGCCAGTAGTAAGCGACAGGGGTGGACAGATACGCAGTATTTT; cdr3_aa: CASSKRQGWTDTQYF
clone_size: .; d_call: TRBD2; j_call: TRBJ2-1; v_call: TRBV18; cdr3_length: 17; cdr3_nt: TGTGCCAGCTCATCCTTAGCGGGGGGGACAGGAGGGAATGAGCAGTTCTTC; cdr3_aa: CASSSLAGGTGGNEQFF
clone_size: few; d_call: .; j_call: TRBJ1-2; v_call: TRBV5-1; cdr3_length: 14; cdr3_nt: TGCGCCAGCAGCACATCGACAGTCCCCTATGGCTACACCTTC; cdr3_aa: CASSTSTVPYGYTF
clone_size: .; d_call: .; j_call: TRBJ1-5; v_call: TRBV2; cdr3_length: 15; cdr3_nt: TGTGCCAGCAGTGAAGCGGCAGGGGGCAATCAGCCCCAGCATTTT; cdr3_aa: CASSEAAGGNQPQHF
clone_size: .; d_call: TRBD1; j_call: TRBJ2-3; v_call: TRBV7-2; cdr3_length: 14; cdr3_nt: TGTGCCAGCAGCCTACGGGGACAGGGGGATACGCAGTATTTT; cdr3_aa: CASSLRGQGDTQYF
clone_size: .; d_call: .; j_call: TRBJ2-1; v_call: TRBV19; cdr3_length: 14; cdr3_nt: TGTGCCAGTAGTACCGGACTCTCCTACAATGAGCAGTTCTTC; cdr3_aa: CASSTGLSYNEQFF
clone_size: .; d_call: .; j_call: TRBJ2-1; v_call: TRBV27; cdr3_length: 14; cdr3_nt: TGTGCCAGCAGTTTTGTAGCGGCATACAATGAGCAGTTCTTC; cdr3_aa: CASSFVAAYNEQFF
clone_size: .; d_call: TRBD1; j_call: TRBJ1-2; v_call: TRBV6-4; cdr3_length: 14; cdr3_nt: TGTGCCAGCAGCCCACGACAGGGGGCGAGGGGCTACACCTTC; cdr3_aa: CASSPRQGARGYTF
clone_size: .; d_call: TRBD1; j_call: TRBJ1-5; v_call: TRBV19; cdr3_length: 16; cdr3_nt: TGTGCCAGTAGTTCACCGGGACAGGGGGGAAATCAGCCCCAGCATTTT; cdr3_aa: CASSSPGQGGNQPQHF
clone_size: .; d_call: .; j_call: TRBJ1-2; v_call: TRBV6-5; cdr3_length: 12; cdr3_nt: TGTGCCACCCGGACAGTGAACTATGGCTACACCTTC; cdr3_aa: CATRTVNYGYTF